Shown below are 25 T cell receptor beta chains from a single sample sequenced in a study of T cell repertoires in cytomegalovirus infection. The antigens these receptors bind are not known. TCRdb redid the calling of the reads with MiXCR, one entry per CDR3 protein. The table includes about 360,000 distinct CDR3 sequences, approximately 35% detected once. The sample in question was cultured PBMCs, obtained from culture after CMV antigen stimulation. Source of these receptors: a human donor in good health (CMV status not recorded). Some clones in this sample may be carry-over from other donors' samples.

This clonotype was found once. The chain carries TRBV27 and TRBJ2-7; D tentatively reads TRBD1 or TRBD2 (5 bases each). The J call may be wrong; the DNA end is better matched by TRBJ2-5. The CDR3 has 14 amino acids. Per the germline V gene, CDR1 is MNHEY and CDR2 is SMNVEV (reference sequence). CDR3 bases: TGTGCCAGCACCACTAGGGGAAGACAAGAGACCCAGTACTTC. Its translation is CASTTRGRQETQYF.

The chain combines TRBV7-9 with TRBJ1-1, with 8 bases fitting TRBD1. CDR1 and CDR2 (germline): SEHNR, FQNEAQ (reference sequence). The junction had 12 bases not matched to a gene; V was cut back by 8 bases and J by 4 bases. CDR3 length equals 15 residues. The CDR3 region is CASGYRGWGGTEAFF. DNA of the CDR3: TGTGCCAGCGGATACAGGGGGTGGGGGGGCACTGAAGCTTTCTTT.

A single count supports this clonotype. The V gene is TRBV10-3, the J gene TRBJ2-5; D possibly corresponds to TRBD2 (5 bases). The CDR3 consists of 13 residues. Germline assignment: CDR1 ENHRY and CDR2 SYGVKD. The V and J ends lost 8 bases and 1 base respectively, with 11 bases between them. The CDR3, as DNA: TGTGCCATCGCAGGTCGGGGCCAAGAGACCCAGTACTTC. Translated: CAIAGRGQETQYF.

This clonotype occurred a few times. The chain has TRBV11-3 and TRBJ2-3; 12 bases are a match to TRBD2. Germline CDR1 is SGHNT and CDR2 is YENEEA. The CDR3 covers 15 residues. V gave up 5 bases and J gave up 7 bases; unmatched junction bases: 7. CDR3 nucleotide sequence: TGTGCCAGCAGCCGGACTAGCGGGACCCTTAATACGCAGTATTTT. Its protein is CASSRTSGTLNTQYF.

The gene calls are TRBV28 and TRBJ1-2; D not certain. Germline V CDR1 and CDR2: MDHEN, SYDVKM. V gave up 5 bases and J gave up 8 bases, with 18 bases separating them. The CDR3 has 14 amino acids. CDR3 DNA: TGTGCCAGCAGTCCCGGCCACCTCGCCGGGGGCTACACCTTC. It yields the protein CASSPGHLAGGYTF.

V and J are TRBV7-2 and TRBJ1-1, with a possible D match to TRBD1 (6 bases). Germline V gives CDR1 SGHTA, CDR2 FQGNSA. The CDR3 loop spans 16 amino acids. The V end was cut by 1 base, the J end by 5 bases, with 17 bases between. The CDR3 sequence is CASSLGPVAGATEAFF. The DNA of the CDR3 is TGTGCCAGCAGCTTAGGGCCGGTGGCAGGGGCGACTGAAGCTTTCTTT.

This clonotype was observed a handful of times. V gene TRBV7-2 combines with J gene TRBJ2-7; D unclear. From germline, CDR1 is SGHTA and CDR2 FQGNSA. The CDR3 has 13 amino acids. Trimming pared 4 bases from V and 3 bases from J, leaving 10 bases between. CDR3 amino acids: CASSWADNYEQYF. For the CDR3, the DNA is TGTGCCAGCAGCTGGGCCGATAACTACGAGCAGTACTTC.

The chain carries TRBV6-2 or TRBV6-3 and TRBJ1-1, with 7 positions matching TRBD1. CDR1 and CDR2 from the germline V gene are MNHEY and SVGEGT. The CDR3 is 14 amino acids. V gave up 6 bases and J gave up 4 bases; unmatched junction bases: 8. CDR3 loop: CASRRQGGSTEAFF. Here the CDR3 DNA reads TGTGCCAGCAGAAGACAGGGAGGGAGCACTGAAGCTTTCTTT.

This clonotype was recorded at least ten times. The CDR3 DNA is TGTGCCAGCAGCTTACCGGGCGCGAACACCGGGGAGCTGTTTTTT. The encoded protein is CASSLPGANTGELFF. V gene TRBV7-8 combines with J gene TRBJ2-2, with no clear D. This CDR3 spans 15 amino acids. Per germline, CDR1 SGHVS and CDR2 FQNEAQ. V dropped 2 bases and J dropped 0 bases, with 7 bases sitting between them. The full variable domain, its missing parts supplied by reference TRBV7-8 and TRBJ2-2, is GAGVSQSPRYKVAKRGQDVALRCDPISGHVSLFWYQQALGQGPEFLTYFQNEAQLDKSGLPSDRFFAERPEGSVSTLKIQRTQQEDSAVYLCASSLPGANTGELFFGEGSRLTVL.

This clonotype was detected many times. This sequence joins TRBV29-1 and TRBJ2-3; TRBD2 matches at 12 bases. Looked up from germline, CDR1 is SQVTM and CDR2 is ANQGSEA. V was pared by 1 base and J by 5 bases, with 4 bases of the junction left unmatched. The CDR3 loop spans 15 amino acids. CDR3 sequence (DNA): TGCAGCGTTGAAGGAACTAGCGGGAGGAAAGATACGCAGTATTTT. This gives the protein CSVEGTSGRKDTQYF.

This chain connects TRBV7-9 to TRBJ2-5; no definite D call. With 5 bases removed from V and 5 bases from J, the gap between germline ends came to 9 bases. Germline CDR1 and CDR2: SEHNR and FQNEAQ (reference sequence). This CDR3 has 12 residues. The CDR3 loop reads CASSIGPETQYF. The CDR3 nucleotides read TGTGCCAGCAGCATCGGGCCGGAGACCCAGTACTTC.

The chain links TRBV6-6 to TRBJ1-3; D remains ambiguous. Between the trimmed V and J ends, which lost 2 bases and 1 base, there was a span of 6 bases. The CDR3 loop spans 14 amino acids. Germline V lookup: CDR1 MNHNY, CDR2 SVGAGI (reference sequence). The DNA for the CDR3 is TGTGCCAGCAGTTACGTGGCTTCTGGAAACACCATATATTTT. Protein product: CASSYVASGNTIYF.

In this sample, this clonotype turned up a few times. This chain uses TRBV2 with TRBJ1-5; D might be TRBD1 (6 bases). From germline, CDR1 is SNHLY and CDR2 FYNNEI. The V gene lost 4 bases and the J gene lost 10 bases, with 8 bases spanning the gap. The CDR3 consists of 11 residues. DNA for the CDR3: TGTGCCAGCAGTGCACAGGGACCCCAGCATTTT. Protein product: CASSAQGPQHF.

V and J are TRBV12-3 or TRBV12-4 and TRBJ1-4, with 7 nucleotides matching TRBD1. The CDR3 consists of 17 residues. Germline trimming cut 6 bases from V and 4 bases from J; bases unmatched to any gene: 14. The CDR3 region has the DNA TGTGCCAGCAGGACCGGACCCACCCAGGGGGTTAATGAAAAACTGTTTTTT. As protein: CASRTGPTQGVNEKLFF.

This clonotype was observed a handful of times. V is TRBV7-9 and J is TRBJ1-2, with D tentatively TRBD1 (5 bases). V lost 5 bases, J lost 4 bases, and 14 bases lay in between. Germline V lookup: CDR1 SEHNR, CDR2 FQNEAQ (reference sequence). This CDR3 comprises 14 residues. The CDR3 here is CASSPSGTAYGYTF. The CDR3 DNA reads TGTGCCAGCAGCCCCTCCGGGACGGCCTATGGCTACACCTTC.

This rearrangement joins TRBV7-6 to TRBJ1-5; D not certain. The length of the CDR3 is 13 residues. Trimming removed 5 bases from V and 3 bases from J, with 8 bases in between. Looked up from germline, CDR1 is SGHVS and CDR2 is FNYEAQ. CDR3 coding DNA: TGTGCCAGCAGCGCACATATCAATCAGCCCCAGCATTTT. As protein: CASSAHINQPQHF.

This clonotype was seen ten or more times. The chain combines TRBV7-2 with TRBJ2-5; D unresolved. This CDR3 region has 14 residues. The germline gives CDR1 SGHTA, CDR2 FQGNSA. V shed 0 bases and J shed 4 bases, with 9 bases lying between them. The CDR3 sequence: CASSLAATRETQYF. CDR3 nucleotides: TGTGCCAGCAGCTTAGCAGCAACGAGAGAGACCCAGTACTTC. Complete variable domain (other parts from reference TRBV7-2 and TRBJ2-5): GAGVSQSPSNKVTEKGKDVELRCDPISGHTALYWYRQSLGQGLEFLIYFQGNSAPDKSGLPSDRFSAERTGGSVSTLTIQRTQQEDSAVYLCASSLAATRETQYFGPGTRLLVL.

The chain joins TRBV18 to TRBJ1-2; 9 nucleotides agree with TRBD1. V lost 2 bases, J lost 8 bases, and 6 bases stayed unmatched. Looked up from germline, CDR1 is KGHSH and CDR2 is LQKENI. The CDR3 consists of 14 residues. The CDR3 reads CASSPSGTGFGYTF. The CDR3 nucleotides are TGTGCCAGCTCACCAAGCGGGACAGGGTTCGGCTACACCTTC.

V and J are TRBV27 and TRBJ2-7; no firm D call. The CDR3 has 15 residues. CDR1 and CDR2 (germline): MNHEY, SMNVEV (reference sequence). Trimming pared 6 bases from V and 2 bases from J, leaving 17 bases between. The CDR3 nucleotides are TGTGCCAGCAGCACCCCATCGACGGATGCCTACGAGCAGTACTTC. Its translation: CASSTPSTDAYEQYF.

The V gene is TRBV19, the J gene TRBJ2-1; TRBD1 is a possible D gene (6 bases). The CDR3 extends over 13 amino acids. The ends were cut back, 6 bases at V and 7 bases at J, with 13 bases in the middle. In germline, CDR1 is LNHDA, CDR2 SQIVND (reference sequence). CDR3 nucleotide sequence: TGTGCCAGTAGCACAGGGTCCCCGAATGAGCAGTTCTTC. The encoded protein is CASSTGSPNEQFF.

This clonotype was observed at least ten times. V usage is TRBV12-3 or TRBV12-4 and J usage is TRBJ2-5; TRBD2 matches 15 bases. The J segment lost 4 bases and the V segment lost 6 bases, leaving 9 bases of the junction unmatched. The CDR3 extends over 17 amino acids. CDR3: CASRNSGLAGGGETQYF. CDR3 coding DNA: TGTGCCAGCAGGAACTCGGGACTAGCGGGAGGAGGAGAGACCCAGTACTTC.

This clonotype was found a few times. This sequence joins TRBV7-2 and TRBJ1-1; D not certain. V shed 4 bases and J shed 3 bases, with 9 bases lying between them. The CDR3 contains 13 residues. The germline V gene has CDR1 SGHTA and CDR2 FQGNSA. The CDR3 here is CASSSDGHTEAFF. The CDR3 DNA follows: TGTGCCAGCAGCTCGGACGGCCACACTGAAGCTTTCTTT.

The V and J genes are TRBV6-2 or TRBV6-3 and TRBJ2-7, with 9 bases matching TRBD1. The germline gives CDR1 MNHEY, CDR2 SVGEGT. The CDR3 has 14 amino acids. The CDR3 coding sequence is TGTGCCAGCAGTTACGGGACAGGGACCTACGGGCAGTACGTC. It encodes CASSYGTGTYGQYV.

The chain has TRBV28 and TRBJ1-5; D ambiguous. This CDR3 region has 14 residues. The V gene's germline CDR1 is MDHEN and CDR2 SYDVKM. Trimming removed 2 bases at V and 1 base at J, with 6 bases between. CDR3 sequence: CASSLNLSNQPQHF. The CDR3 DNA reads TGTGCCAGCAGTTTAAACTTGAGCAATCAGCCCCAGCATTTT.

V is TRBV15 and J is TRBJ2-7; 9 nucleotides match TRBD1. The CDR3 covers 17 residues. Germline V lookup: CDR1 LNHNV, CDR2 YYDKDF (reference sequence). J gave up 1 base and V 0 bases, and 7 bases lay outside the gene matches. The CDR3 bases are TGTGCCACCAGCAGAGATCCCCGGGACAGGGAATCCTACGAGCAGTACGTC. Residues: CATSRDPRDRESYEQYV.